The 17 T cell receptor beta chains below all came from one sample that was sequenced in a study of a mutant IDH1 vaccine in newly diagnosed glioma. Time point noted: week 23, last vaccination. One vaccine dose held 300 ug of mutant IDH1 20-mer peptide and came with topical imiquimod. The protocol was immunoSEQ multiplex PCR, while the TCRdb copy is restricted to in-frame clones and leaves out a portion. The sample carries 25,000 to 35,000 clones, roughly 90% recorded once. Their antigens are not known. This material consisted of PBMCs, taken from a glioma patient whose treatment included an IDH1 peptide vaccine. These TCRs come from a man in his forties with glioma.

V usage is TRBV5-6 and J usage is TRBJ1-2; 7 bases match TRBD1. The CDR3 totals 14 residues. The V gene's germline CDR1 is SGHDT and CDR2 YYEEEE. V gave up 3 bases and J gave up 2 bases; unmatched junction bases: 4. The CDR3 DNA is TGTGCCAGCAGCTGGGGACAGATAAACTATGGCTACACCTTC. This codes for CASSWGQINYGYTF.

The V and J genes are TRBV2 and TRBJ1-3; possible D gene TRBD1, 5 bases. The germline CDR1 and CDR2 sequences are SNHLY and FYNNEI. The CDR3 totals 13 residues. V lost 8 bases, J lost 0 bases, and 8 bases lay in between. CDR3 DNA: TGTGCCAGCGGGGCTCGCTCTGGAAACACCATATATTTT. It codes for CASGARSGNTIYF.

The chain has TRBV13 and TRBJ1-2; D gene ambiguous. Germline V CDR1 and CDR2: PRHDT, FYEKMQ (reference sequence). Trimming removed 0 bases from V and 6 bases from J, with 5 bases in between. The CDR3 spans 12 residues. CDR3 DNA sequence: TGTGCCAGCAGCTTAGGAGGGAATGGCTACACCTTC. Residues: CASSLGGNGYTF.

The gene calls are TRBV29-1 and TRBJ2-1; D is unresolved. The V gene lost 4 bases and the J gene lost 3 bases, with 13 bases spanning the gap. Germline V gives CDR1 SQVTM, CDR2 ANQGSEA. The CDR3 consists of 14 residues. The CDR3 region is CSVVPELLYNEQFF. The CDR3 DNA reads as TGCAGCGTTGTCCCCGAACTCCTCTACAATGAGCAGTTCTTC.

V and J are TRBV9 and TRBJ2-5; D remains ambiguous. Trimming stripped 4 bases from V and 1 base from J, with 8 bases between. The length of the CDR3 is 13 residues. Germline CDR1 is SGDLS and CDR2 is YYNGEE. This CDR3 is CASSRRTQETQYF. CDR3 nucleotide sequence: TGTGCCAGCAGCAGACGGACCCAAGAGACCCAGTACTTC.

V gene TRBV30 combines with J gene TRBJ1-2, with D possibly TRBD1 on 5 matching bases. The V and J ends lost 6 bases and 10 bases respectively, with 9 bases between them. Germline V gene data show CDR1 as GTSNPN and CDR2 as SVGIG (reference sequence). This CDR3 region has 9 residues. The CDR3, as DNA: TGTGCCTGCGGGGGGTCCTACACCTTC. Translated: CACGGSYTF.

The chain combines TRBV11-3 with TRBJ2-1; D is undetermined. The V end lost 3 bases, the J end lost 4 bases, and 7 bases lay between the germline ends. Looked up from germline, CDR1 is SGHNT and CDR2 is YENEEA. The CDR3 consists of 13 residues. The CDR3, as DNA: TGTGCCAGCAGCTTCACACGTTACAATGAGCAGTTCTTC. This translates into CASSFTRYNEQFF.

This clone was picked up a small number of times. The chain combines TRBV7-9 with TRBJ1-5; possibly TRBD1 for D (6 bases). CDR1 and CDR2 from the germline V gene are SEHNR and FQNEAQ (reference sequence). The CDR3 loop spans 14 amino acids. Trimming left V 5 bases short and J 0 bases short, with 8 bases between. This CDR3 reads CASSRDNSNQPQHF. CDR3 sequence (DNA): TGTGCCAGCAGCCGGGACAATAGCAATCAGCCCCAGCATTTT.

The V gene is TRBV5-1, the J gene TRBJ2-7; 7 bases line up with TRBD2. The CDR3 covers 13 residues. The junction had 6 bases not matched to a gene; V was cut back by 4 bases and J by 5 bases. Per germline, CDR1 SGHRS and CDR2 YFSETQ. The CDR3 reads CASSLGGGDEQYV. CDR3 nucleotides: TGCGCCAGCAGCCTTGGCGGGGGTGACGAGCAGTACGTC.

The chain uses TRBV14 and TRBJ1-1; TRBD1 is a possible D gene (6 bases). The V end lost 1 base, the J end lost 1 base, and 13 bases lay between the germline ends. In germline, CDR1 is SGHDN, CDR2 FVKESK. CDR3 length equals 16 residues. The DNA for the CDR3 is TGTGCCAGCAGCCAAGCAGGACGAGGGGGGAACACTGAAGCTTTCTTT. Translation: CASSQAGRGGNTEAFF.

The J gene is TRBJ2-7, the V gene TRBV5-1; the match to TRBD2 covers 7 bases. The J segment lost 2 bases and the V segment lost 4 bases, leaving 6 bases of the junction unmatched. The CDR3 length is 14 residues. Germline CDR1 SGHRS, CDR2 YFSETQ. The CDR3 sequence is CASSPLGGTYEQYF. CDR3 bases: TGCGCCAGCAGCCCGCTGGGGGGGACCTACGAGCAGTACTTC.

The CDR3 nucleotides are TGTGCCAGCAAGGGGATCGGCTCTGGAAACACCATATATTTT. This encodes CASKGIGSGNTIYF. The V and J genes are TRBV2 and TRBJ1-3; D might be TRBD1 (5 bases). Deletions cut 7 bases from V and 0 bases from J, with 10 bases between. Looked up from germline, CDR1 is SNHLY and CDR2 is FYNNEI. The CDR3 is made up of 14 amino acids. The whole variable domain, filled in from reference TRBV2 and TRBJ1-3, reads EPEVTQTPSHQVTQMGQEVILRCVPISNHLYFYWYRQILGQKVEFLVSFYNNEISEKSEIFDDQFSVERPDGSNFTLKIRSTKLEDSAMYFCASKGIGSGNTIYFGEGSWLTVV.

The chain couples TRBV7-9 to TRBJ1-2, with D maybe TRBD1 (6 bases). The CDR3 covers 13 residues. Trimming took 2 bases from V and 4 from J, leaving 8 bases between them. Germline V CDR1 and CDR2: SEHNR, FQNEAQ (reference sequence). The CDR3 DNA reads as TGTGCCAGCAGCTTATCAGGGGTCTATGGCTACACCTTC. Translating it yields CASSLSGVYGYTF.

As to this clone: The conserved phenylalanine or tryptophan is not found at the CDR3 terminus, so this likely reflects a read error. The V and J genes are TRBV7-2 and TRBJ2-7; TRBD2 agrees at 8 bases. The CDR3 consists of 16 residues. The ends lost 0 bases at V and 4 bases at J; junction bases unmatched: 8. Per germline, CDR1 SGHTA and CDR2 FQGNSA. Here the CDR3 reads CASSLAAAGDPYEQYI. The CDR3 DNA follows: TGTGCCAGCAGCTTAGCCGCAGCGGGGGACCCGTACGAGCAGTACATC.

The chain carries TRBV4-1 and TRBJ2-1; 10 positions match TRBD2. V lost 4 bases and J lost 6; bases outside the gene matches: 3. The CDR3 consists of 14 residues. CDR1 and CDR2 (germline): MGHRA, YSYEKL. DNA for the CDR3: TGCGCCAGCAGCCTAGAGCGGGAGGGCAATGAGCAGTTCTTC. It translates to CASSLEREGNEQFF.

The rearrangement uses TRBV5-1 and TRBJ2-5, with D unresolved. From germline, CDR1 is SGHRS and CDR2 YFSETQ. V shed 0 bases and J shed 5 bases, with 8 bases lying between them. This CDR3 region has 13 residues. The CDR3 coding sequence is TGCGCCAGCAGCTTGGGGGCGGCCGAGACCCAGTACTTC. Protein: CASSLGAAETQYF.

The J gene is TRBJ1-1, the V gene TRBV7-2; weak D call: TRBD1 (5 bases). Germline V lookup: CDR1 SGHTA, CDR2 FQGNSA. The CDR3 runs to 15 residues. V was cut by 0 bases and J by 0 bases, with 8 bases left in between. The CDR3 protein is CASSLAGQVNTEAFF. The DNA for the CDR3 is TGTGCCAGCAGCTTAGCGGGGCAGGTGAACACTGAAGCTTTCTTT. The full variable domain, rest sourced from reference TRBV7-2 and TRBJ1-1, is GAGVSQSPSNKVTEKGKDVELRCDPISGHTALYWYRQSLGQGLEFLIYFQGNSAPDKSGLPSDRFSAERTGGSVSTLTIQRTQQEDSAVYLCASSLAGQVNTEAFFGQGTRLTVV.